The next 30 T cell receptor beta chains were all read from a single sample in a study of type 1 and type 2 diabetes patients. Genomic DNA was the PCR template. Amplification of the beta chain CDR3 used 30 forward and 13 reverse multiplex primers. From the multiplex PCR reads, TCRdb called clonotypes with MiXCR, one entry per CDR3 protein. Altogether about 290,000 distinct CDR3 sequences are present, roughly 50% being singletons, with the ten largest covering roughly 13%. Source material: peripheral blood mononuclear cells (PBMCs). These receptors were obtained from a young man with type 2 diabetes.

The chain is built from TRBV2 and TRBJ1-1; D uncertain. The ends were cut back, 0 bases at V and 1 base at J, with 6 bases in the middle. Looked up from germline, CDR1 is SNHLY and CDR2 is FYNNEI. CDR3 length equals 14 residues. In DNA form, the CDR3 reads TGTGCCAGCAGTGAAGCGCGGCAGAACACTGAAGCTTTCTTT. Amino acid sequence: CASSEARQNTEAFF.

The sample holds one count of this clonotype. The chain recombines TRBV13 with TRBJ2-5; D possibly uses TRBD1 or TRBD2 (5 bases each). This CDR3 is built from 18 residues. Germline-derived CDR1 and CDR2 are PRHDT and FYEKMQ (reference sequence). V dropped 4 bases and J dropped 4 bases, with 25 bases sitting between them. This CDR3 reads CASSSTELRVFGTETQYF. The CDR3 coding sequence is TGTGCCAGCAGCTCCACTGAATTGCGGGTTTTCGGGACAGAGACCCAGTACTTC.

This clonotype has a handful of counts. This chain uses TRBV10-3 with TRBJ2-3, with a tentative D call TRBD2 (6 bases). This CDR3 comprises 16 residues. In germline, CDR1 is ENHRY, CDR2 SYGVKD. V shed 3 bases and J shed 2 bases, with 15 bases lying between them. The CDR3 spells CAISDSLGGDTDTQYF. The CDR3 DNA reads as TGTGCCATCAGTGATTCCCTGGGCGGGGACACAGATACGCAGTATTTT.

The chain employs TRBV12-3 or TRBV12-4 and TRBJ1-1; perhaps TRBD1 as D (6 bases). This CDR3 is built from 14 residues. V was trimmed by 5 bases and J by 4 bases, leaving 14 bases between them. Here the CDR3 reads CASSKPGAATEAFF. CDR3 bases: TGTGCCAGCAGTAAGCCAGGGGCAGCCACTGAAGCTTTCTTT.

This clonotype came up a few times. V usage is TRBV12-3 or TRBV12-4 and J usage is TRBJ1-4; no definite D call. The CDR3 totals 12 residues. Between the trimmed V and J ends, which lost 3 bases and 8 bases, there was a span of 7 bases. The CDR3 region has the DNA TGTGCCAGCAGTTTGGATGGAGAAAAACTGTTTTTT. It is translated as CASSLDGEKLFF.

V is TRBV24-1 and J is TRBJ2-1; D call uncertain. With 3 bases removed from V and 5 bases from J, the gap between germline ends came to 10 bases. The CDR3 length is 14 residues. CDR1 is KGHDR and CDR2 is SFDVKD in the germline V gene. The CDR3 spells CATSDQTDDNEQFF. CDR3 in DNA: TGTGCCACCAGTGATCAAACAGATGACAATGAGCAGTTCTTC.

J is TRBJ2-7 and V is TRBV14, with 10 bases fitting TRBD2. The CDR3 spans 18 residues. The ends lost 0 bases at V and 1 base at J; junction bases unmatched: 9. Germline CDR1 is SGHDN and CDR2 is FVKESK. CDR3 residues: CASSQEGLAARRSYEQYF. The DNA for the CDR3 is TGTGCCAGCAGCCAAGAAGGACTAGCGGCTCGAAGGTCCTACGAGCAGTACTTC.

Comment on this clonotype: Since the CDR3 does not end with the conserved phenylalanine or tryptophan, this likely comes from a read error. J is TRBJ1-6 and V is TRBV4-1; maybe TRBD1 (6 bases). V lost 5 bases and J lost 5, with 10 bases in between. Germline CDR1 is MGHRA and CDR2 is YSYEKL. The CDR3 is 14 amino acids. The CDR3 loop is CASSTGQNNSPLHS. DNA for the CDR3: TGCGCCAGCAGCACTGGACAGAATAATTCACCCCTCCACTCT.

In this sample, this clonotype turned up once. The V and J genes are TRBV18 and TRBJ1-1, with 10 bases identical to TRBD1. The CDR3 sequence is 15 residues long. Germline values: CDR1 KGHSH, CDR2 LQKENI. The trim removed 3 bases at V and 11 bases at J, leaving 12 bases unmatched. The chain's CDR3 is CASSPRSPGTGAAFF. In DNA form, the CDR3 reads TGTGCCAGCTCACCTAGAAGCCCCGGGACAGGGGCGGCTTTCTTT.

V gene TRBV2 combines with J gene TRBJ1-3; D unresolved. This CDR3 region has 15 residues. Germline values: CDR1 SNHLY, CDR2 FYNNEI. V gave up 3 bases and J gave up 0 bases, with 9 bases separating them. The CDR3 protein is CASSDRRASGNTIYF. The CDR3 nucleotides are TGTGCCAGCAGTGATAGGAGGGCCTCTGGAAACACCATATATTTT.

The chain carries TRBV30 and TRBJ1-6, with 11 bases identical to TRBD1. Trimming cost V 1 base and J 9 bases; bases outside gene matches: 5. The CDR3 has 15 amino acids. Germline-derived CDR1 and CDR2 are GTSNPN and SVGIG (reference sequence). The DNA for the CDR3 is TGTGCCTGGAGTGACAAGGGGACAGGGGGTTCACCCCTCCACTTT. Protein sequence: CAWSDKGTGGSPLHF.

The chain recombines TRBV12-3 or TRBV12-4 with TRBJ1-2; D is ambiguous. This CDR3 has 13 residues. The germline V and J ends were trimmed by 10 bases and 3 bases, with 15 bases remaining between them. CDR3 in amino acids: CATQSGDDYGYTF. The CDR3 region has the DNA TGTGCCACCCAATCTGGGGATGACTATGGCTACACCTTC.

Here the CDR3 DNA reads TGTGCCAGCAGTCACGACTACAATGAGCAGTTCTTC. As protein: CASSHDYNEQFF. The rearrangement joins TRBV7-3 to TRBJ2-1; no reliable D call. Germline CDR1 SGHTA, CDR2 FQGTGA. The CDR3 is 12 residues long. V was trimmed by 6 bases and J by 3 bases, leaving 6 bases between them.

V and J are TRBV7-2 and TRBJ2-5, with D possibly TRBD1 on 6 matching bases. The V gene lost 0 bases and the J gene lost 4 bases, with 12 bases spanning the gap. Germline assignment: CDR1 SGHTA and CDR2 FQGNSA. This CDR3 is 15 amino acids long. The DNA of the CDR3 is TGTGCCAGCAGCTTAGCTCTAAGGGGGACAGAGACCCAGTACTTC. Translating gives CASSLALRGTETQYF.

This clonotype has just a few counts. The rearrangement joins TRBV2 to TRBJ2-1; D is possibly TRBD2 (6 bases). Trimming stripped 2 bases from V and 9 bases from J, with 17 bases between. The CDR3 is 15 residues long. Germline V CDR1 and CDR2: SNHLY, FYNNEI. CDR3 DNA: TGTGCCAGCAGTGAATTTCGGACTACCGTCCGTGAGCAGTTCTTC. Its protein product is CASSEFRTTVREQFF.

This clonotype was detected a few times. The rearrangement joins TRBV6-6 to TRBJ2-5; tentatively, D is TRBD1 or TRBD2 (5 bases each). The CDR3 loop spans 15 amino acids. The germline gives CDR1 MNHNY, CDR2 SVGAGI (reference sequence). The ends were cut back, 7 bases at V and 5 bases at J, with 20 bases in the middle. The CDR3 protein is CASTPTWGFAETQYF. CDR3 sequence (DNA): TGTGCCAGCACCCCGACATGGGGGTTCGCGGAGACCCAGTACTTC.

This clonotype was observed a few times. V usage is TRBV10-1 and J usage is TRBJ2-7, with TRBD2 as a possible D gene (6 bases). CDR1 WNHNN and CDR2 SYGVQD come from the germline V gene (reference sequence). The germline V and J ends were trimmed by 4 bases and 7 bases, with 17 bases remaining between them. The CDR3 covers 14 residues. This CDR3 reads CASSVSSAPGEQYF. Here the CDR3 DNA reads TGCGCCAGCAGTGTATCTAGCGCGCCGGGTGAGCAGTACTTC.

The chain combines TRBV4-1 with TRBJ2-2; a weak D match, TRBD2 (7 bases). In germline, CDR1 is MGHRA, CDR2 YSYEKL. V was shortened by 2 bases and J by 7 bases, with 20 bases between the two germline ends. The CDR3 extends over 17 amino acids. CDR3 loop: CASSQLSRGRGGGELFF. As DNA, the CDR3 is TGCGCCAGCAGCCAACTTTCCCGCGGGAGAGGGGGCGGGGAGCTGTTTTTT.

The gene calls are TRBV19 and TRBJ1-5, with D unclear. The V gene lost 3 bases and the J gene lost 4 bases, with 22 bases spanning the gap. The CDR3 consists of 18 residues. Germline V gene data show CDR1 as LNHDA and CDR2 as SQIVND (reference sequence). CDR3 nucleotides: TGTGCCAGTAGTATTCTCCCCCGGACGGCGACTGCGAATCAGCCCCAGCATTTT. Translated, it gives CASSILPRTATANQPQHF.

This clonotype was seen only a few times. The V and J genes are TRBV19 and TRBJ1-2; D remains ambiguous. V was trimmed by 7 bases and J by 3 bases, leaving 15 bases between them. From germline, CDR1 is LNHDA and CDR2 SQIVND (reference sequence). The length of the CDR3 is 14 residues. The CDR3 nucleotides read TGTGCCAGTAATCTGTTGGGTTACGACTATGGCTACACCTTC. Protein product: CASNLLGYDYGYTF.

The count of this clonotype is one. V and J are TRBV20-1 and TRBJ2-7; 7 nucleotides line up with TRBD2. The CDR3 contains 17 residues. Germline-derived CDR1 and CDR2 are DFQATT and SNEGSKA (reference sequence). Trimming took 0 bases from V and 9 from J; bases not matched to a gene: 20. CDR3 residues: CSARDLLAVDSPFGQYF. Written as DNA, the CDR3 is TGCAGTGCTAGAGATCTGCTAGCGGTAGATTCCCCTTTTGGGCAGTACTTC.

This clonotype was detected ten times or more. The chain has TRBV10-3 and TRBJ1-1, with 10 bases lining up with TRBD1. The CDR3 totals 15 residues. Germline CDR1 reads ENHRY; CDR2 reads SYGVKD. Unmatched junction bases numbered 8, after V lost 2 bases and J lost 8 bases. In nucleotides, the CDR3 is TGTGCCATCAGTGAGGCGGGGACAGGGGAGGCGGAAGCTTTCTTT. This translates into CAISEAGTGEAEAFF.

The rearrangement joins TRBV7-9 to TRBJ2-7, with 9 bases aligning to TRBD2. Germline CDR1 and CDR2: SEHNR and FQNEAQ (reference sequence). The junction had 6 bases not matched to a gene; V was cut back by 0 bases and J by 0 bases. This CDR3 spans 17 amino acids. The CDR3 DNA sequence: TGTGCCAGCAGCTTAGCGGGGGGCGGGAGGGCCTCCTACGAGCAGTACTTC. It encodes CASSLAGGGRASYEQYF.

In this sample, this clonotype turned up a few times. The chain employs TRBV2 and TRBJ2-1; no firm D call. Germline values: CDR1 SNHLY, CDR2 FYNNEI. The CDR3 loop spans 14 amino acids. Trimming stripped 5 bases from V and 1 base from J, with 9 bases between. CDR3 sequence: CASSPSGSYNEQFF. CDR3 bases: TGTGCCAGCAGTCCTTCCGGGTCCTACAATGAGCAGTTCTTC. Together with reference TRBV2 and TRBJ2-1, the CDR3 gives the full variable domain: EPEVTQTPSHQVTQMGQEVILRCVPISNHLYFYWYRQILGQKVEFLVSFYNNEISEKSEIFDDQFSVERPDGSNFTLKIRSTKLEDSAMYFCASSPSGSYNEQFFGPGTRLTVL.

The chain combines TRBV29-1 with TRBJ2-2, with D perhaps TRBD2 (7 bases). Germline CDR1 SQVTM, CDR2 ANQGSEA. Trimming cost V 4 bases and J 5 bases, with 17 bases left between them. There are 15 residues in the CDR3. Here the CDR3 reads CSVVMGGRRTGELFF. Written as DNA, the CDR3 is TGCAGCGTTGTTATGGGGGGGCGTCGGACCGGGGAGCTGTTTTTT.

The V gene is TRBV28, the J gene TRBJ2-1, with 11 bases that match TRBD2. The V and J ends lost 5 bases and 6 bases, in that order; junction bases with no gene match: 6. The CDR3 extends over 15 amino acids. Germline V gives CDR1 MDHEN, CDR2 SYDVKM. The CDR3 region is CASSPLAGGSNEQFF. Here the CDR3 DNA reads TGTGCCAGCAGTCCCCTAGCGGGAGGAAGCAATGAGCAGTTCTTC.

V is TRBV5-1 and J is TRBJ2-3; D is perhaps TRBD1 or TRBD2 (5 bases each). With the DNA end fitting TRBJ2-7 better, the J assignment may be wrong. The CDR3 sequence is 15 residues long. Germline V CDR1 and CDR2: SGHRS, YFSETQ. CDR3 residues: CASRNTGTPVVEQYF. In DNA, the CDR3 is TGCGCCAGCAGAAATACCGGGACCCCCGTAGTGGAGCAGTACTTC.

This clonotype was counted only a few times. The V call is TRBV19, the J call TRBJ2-1; a weak D match, TRBD1 (6 bases). The CDR3 contains 14 residues. The V gene's germline CDR1 is LNHDA and CDR2 SQIVND (reference sequence). Trimming took off 6 bases at V and 9 bases at J, with 18 bases between the two ends. The CDR3 sequence is CASRPDSTRGEQFF. The CDR3 DNA sequence: TGTGCCAGTAGGCCGGACAGCACCCGGGGTGAGCAGTTCTTC. The complete variable domain, with remaining parts taken from reference TRBV19 and TRBJ2-1, reads DGGITQSPKYLFRKEGQNVTLSCEQNLNHDAMYWYRQDPGQGLRLIYYSQIVNDFQKGDIAEGYSVSREKKESFPLTVTSAQKNPTAFYLCASRPDSTRGEQFFGPGTRLTVL.

J is TRBJ1-2 and V is TRBV29-1, with D uncertain. V lost 1 base and J lost 2, with 8 bases in between. The CDR3 length is 13 residues. Germline-derived CDR1 and CDR2 are SQVTM and ANQGSEA. In DNA form, the CDR3 reads TGCAGCGTTGAAGGAGGGTTGAACTATGGCTACACCTTC. Protein sequence: CSVEGGLNYGYTF. Full variable domain (remainder filled in from reference TRBV29-1 and TRBJ1-2): SAVISQKPSRDICQRGTSLTIQCQVDSQVTMMFWYRQQPGQSLTLIATANQGSEATYESGFVIDKFPISRPNLTFSTLTVSNMSPEDSSIYLCSVEGGLNYGYTFGSGTRLTVV.

This chain links TRBV6-1 with TRBJ2-3; 9 nucleotides agree with TRBD2. V dropped 3 bases and J dropped 9; count of bases not matched to a gene: 13. This CDR3 has 16 residues. The germline gives CDR1 MNHNS, CDR2 SASEGT. CDR3 amino acids: CASSEGHQRGDKTQYF. The DNA for the CDR3 is TGTGCCAGCAGTGAGGGGCACCAGCGGGGGGACAAGACGCAGTATTTT.